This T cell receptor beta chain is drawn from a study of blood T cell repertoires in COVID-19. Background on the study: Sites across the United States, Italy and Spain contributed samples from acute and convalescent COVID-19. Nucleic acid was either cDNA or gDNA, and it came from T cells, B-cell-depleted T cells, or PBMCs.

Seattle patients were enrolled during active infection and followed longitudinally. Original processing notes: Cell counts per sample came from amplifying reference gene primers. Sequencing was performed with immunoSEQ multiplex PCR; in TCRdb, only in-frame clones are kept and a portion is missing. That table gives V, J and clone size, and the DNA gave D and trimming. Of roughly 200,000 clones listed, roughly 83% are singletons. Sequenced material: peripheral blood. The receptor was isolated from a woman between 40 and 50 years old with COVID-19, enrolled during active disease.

CDR3 loop: CASSYVSGTDTQYF. Here the CDR3 DNA reads TGTGCCAGCAGTTACGTTTCTGGCACAGATACGCAGTATTTT. The chain combines TRBV6-5 with TRBJ2-3; D call uncertain. V was pared by 2 bases and J by 1 base, with 7 bases between. The CDR3 extends over 14 amino acids. Germline CDR1 reads MNHEY; CDR2 reads SVGAGI.